What follows describes a single T cell receptor (beta chain). This same CDR3 is encoded by further DNA sequences in the sample. Researchers ran the assay at a deep level. Genomic DNA (from each subset) was split evenly across several immunoSEQ plates. TCRdb keeps only in-frame clones here, not all; method: immunoSEQ multiplex PCR. This table has about 640,000 clones, approximately 75% appearing once. The data were obtained in a study of shared clonotypes between healthy human individuals. The V and J ends lost 4 bases and 1 base, in that order; junction bases with no gene match: 6. Germline CDR1 is MDHEN and CDR2 is SYDVKM. The CDR3 contains 15 residues.

The receptor was derived from a woman aged 25 to 39 in good health. Sequenced sample: memory CD4+ T cells sorted from blood. Subset meaning: CD45RA-negative fraction. The chain combines TRBV28 with TRBJ2-7, with 8 bases fitting TRBD1. The CDR3: CASSSPGQASYEQYF. In DNA form, the CDR3 reads TGTGCCAGCAGTTCACCGGGACAGGCGTCCTACGAGCAGTACTTC. Variable domain in full (rest from reference TRBV28 and TRBJ2-7): DVKVTQSSRYLVKRTGEKVFLECVQDMDHENMFWYRQDPGLGLRLIYFSYDVKMKEKGDIPEGYSVSREKKERFSLILESASTNQTSMYLCASSSPGQASYEQYFGPGTRLTVT.